A selection of T cell receptor beta chains follows, all from one sample in a study of STAT5B mutations in CD4+ large granular lymphocyte leukemia. This table comes from immunoSEQ multiplex PCR, and its TCRdb copy is limited to in-frame clones, with some not included. The sample includes tens of thousands of clones, around 84% seen only once; the top ten take approximately 0.35%. The specimen was CD4+ T cells from blood buffy coats. The receptors originated from a human donor in good health. The CDR3 runs from the conserved cysteine through the conserved F or W. Fields, in order: clone size, V gene, D gene, J gene, CDR3 DNA, CDR3 protein. D genes are given only for firm matches. Where a row states a size, it is once, few, many or the class of an expanded clone; other rows omit it.

>few|TRBV9|.|TRBJ1-1
TGTGCCAGCAGCGTATCACCCGAAACTGAAGCTTTCTTT
CASSVSPETEAFF
>.|TRBV7-9|TRBD2|TRBJ2-5
TGTGCCAGCAGCGGAAGCATAGCGGGGGGTTACCAAGAGACCCAGTACTTC
CASSGSIAGGYQETQYF
>.|TRBV5-6|TRBD1|TRBJ2-1
TGTGCCAGCGAACCGAGGGGGACAGGCTACAATGAGCAGTTCTTC
CASEPRGTGYNEQFF
>.|TRBV7-2|.|TRBJ2-7
TGTGCCAGCAGCTCCAGCCCAGAGAACTACGAGCAGTACTTC
CASSSSPENYEQYF
>.|TRBV4-3|TRBD1|TRBJ1-2
TGCGCCAGCAGCCAAGATAGTCCCAGGGGGCTCCCTTACTATGGCTACACCTTC
CASSQDSPRGLPYYGYTF
>.|TRBV28|.|TRBJ2-7
TGTGCCAGCAGTTTCGATGGGGACCCTGGAAGTTACGAGCAGTACTTC
CASSFDGDPGSYEQYF
>once|TRBV7-8|.|TRBJ1-5
TGTGCCAGCAGCCCTCGGTTTACGTTCAATCAGCCCCAGCATTTT
CASSPRFTFNQPQHF
>.|TRBV5-1|TRBD1|TRBJ2-4
TGCGCCAGCAGCTCCGGGACAGGGTCAGCCAAAAACATTCAGTACTTC
CASSSGTGSAKNIQYF
>.|TRBV6-5|.|TRBJ2-1
TGTGCCAGCAGTTACTCGGGTGGGGTAGGGGATGAGCAGTTCTTC
CASSYSGGVGDEQFF
>.|TRBV15|TRBD1|TRBJ2-1
TGTGCCACCAGCAGAGTGGGGAACCGGGACAGGGTAGGAGAGCAGTTCTTC
CATSRVGNRDRVGEQFF